This T cell receptor beta chain emerged from a study of blood T cell repertoires in COVID-19. Study information: The United States, Italy and Spain were the sources of the acute and convalescent COVID-19 samples. The cDNA or gDNA used as material had been derived from T cells, B-cell-depleted T cells, or PBMCs.

Authors' processing steps: The authors estimated nucleated cell counts from reference gene primer amplification. Using immunoSEQ multiplex PCR, the repertoire was profiled, and TCRdb retains in-frame clones only, with some absent. V and J calls and clone size come straight from that table; D and trimming were deduced from the DNA. Here the sample spans around 250,000 clones, approximately 85% being singletons. Trimming left V 5 bases short and J 0 bases short, with 8 bases between. Germline V gene data show CDR1 as SGHRS and CDR2 as YFSETQ. The CDR3 is made up of 13 amino acids. The TCR comes from a woman in her 50s who had recovered from COVID-19. Sequenced input: PBMCs or T cells enriched from blood (not recorded which). The chain carries TRBV5-1 and TRBJ1-1; no clear D gene. The CDR3 nucleotides are TGCGCCAGCAGGGAACAGATGAACACTGAAGCTTTCTTT. It encodes CASREQMNTEAFF.